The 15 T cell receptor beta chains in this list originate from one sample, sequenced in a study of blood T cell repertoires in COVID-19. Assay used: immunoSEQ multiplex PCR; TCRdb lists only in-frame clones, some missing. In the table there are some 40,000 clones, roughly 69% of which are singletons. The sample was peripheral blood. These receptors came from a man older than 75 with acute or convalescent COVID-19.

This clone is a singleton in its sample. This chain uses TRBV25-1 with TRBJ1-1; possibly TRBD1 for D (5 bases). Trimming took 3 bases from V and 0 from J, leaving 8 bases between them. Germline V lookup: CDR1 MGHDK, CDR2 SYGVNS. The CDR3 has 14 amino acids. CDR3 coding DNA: TGTGCCAGCAGTGACCAGGGCCTGAACACTGAAGCTTTCTTT. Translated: CASSDQGLNTEAFF.

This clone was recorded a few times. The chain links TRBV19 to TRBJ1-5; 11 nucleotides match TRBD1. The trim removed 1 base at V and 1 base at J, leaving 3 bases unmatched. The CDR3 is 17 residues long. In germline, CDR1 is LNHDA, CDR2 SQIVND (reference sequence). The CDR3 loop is CASSIVGQGASNQPQHF. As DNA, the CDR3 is TGTGCCAGTAGTATAGTCGGACAGGGGGCAAGCAATCAGCCCCAGCATTTT. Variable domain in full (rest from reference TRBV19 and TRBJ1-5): DGGITQSPKYLFRKEGQNVTLSCEQNLNHDAMYWYRQDPGQGLRLIYYSQIVNDFQKGDIAEGYSVSREKKESFPLTVTSAQKNPTAFYLCASSIVGQGASNQPQHFGDGTRLSIL.

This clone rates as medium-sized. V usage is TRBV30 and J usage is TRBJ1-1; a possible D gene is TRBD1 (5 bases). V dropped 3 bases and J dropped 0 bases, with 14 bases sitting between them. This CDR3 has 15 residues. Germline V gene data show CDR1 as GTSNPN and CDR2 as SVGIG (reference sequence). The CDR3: CAWRNPGTLNTEAFF. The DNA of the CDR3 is TGTGCCTGGAGAAATCCCGGGACTCTGAACACTGAAGCTTTCTTT. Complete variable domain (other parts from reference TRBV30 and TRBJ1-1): SQTIHQWPATLVQPVGSPLSLECTVEGTSNPNLYWYRQAAGRGLQLLFYSVGIGQISSEVPQNLSASRPQDRQFILSSKKLLLSDSGFYLCAWRNPGTLNTEAFFGQGTRLTVV.

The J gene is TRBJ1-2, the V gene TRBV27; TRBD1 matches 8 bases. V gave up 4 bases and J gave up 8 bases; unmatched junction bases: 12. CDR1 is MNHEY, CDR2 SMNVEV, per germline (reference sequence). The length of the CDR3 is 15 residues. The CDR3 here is CASSSTGVFVGGYTF. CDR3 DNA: TGTGCCAGCAGTTCGACAGGGGTGTTTGTCGGGGGCTACACCTTC.

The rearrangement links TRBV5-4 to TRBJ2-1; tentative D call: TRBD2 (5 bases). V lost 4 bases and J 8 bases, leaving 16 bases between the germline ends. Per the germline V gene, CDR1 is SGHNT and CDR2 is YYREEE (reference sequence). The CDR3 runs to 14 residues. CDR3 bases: TGTGCCAGCAGCCCGGAGTCTTACGGGGATGAGCAGTTCTTC. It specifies CASSPESYGDEQFF.

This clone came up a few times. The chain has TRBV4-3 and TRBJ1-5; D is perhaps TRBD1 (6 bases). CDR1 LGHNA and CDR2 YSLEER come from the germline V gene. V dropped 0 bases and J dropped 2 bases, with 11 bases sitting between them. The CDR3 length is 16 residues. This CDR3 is CASSQEWAGGNQPQHF. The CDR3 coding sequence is TGCGCCAGCAGCCAAGAGTGGGCAGGGGGCAATCAGCCCCAGCATTTT.

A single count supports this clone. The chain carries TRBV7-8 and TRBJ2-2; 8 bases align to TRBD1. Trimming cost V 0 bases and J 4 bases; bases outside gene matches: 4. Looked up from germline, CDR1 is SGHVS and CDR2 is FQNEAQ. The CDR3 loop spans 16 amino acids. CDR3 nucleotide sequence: TGTGCCAGCAGCTTAGCGGCGGACAGGGTCACCGGGGAGCTGTTTTTT. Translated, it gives CASSLAADRVTGELFF.

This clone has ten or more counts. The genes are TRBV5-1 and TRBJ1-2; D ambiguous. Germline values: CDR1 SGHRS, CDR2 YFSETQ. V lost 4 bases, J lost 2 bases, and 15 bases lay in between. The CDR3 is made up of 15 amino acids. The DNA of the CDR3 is TGCGCCAGCAGCCGGGCGGGAGGGAGGAACTATGGCTACACCTTC. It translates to CASSRAGGRNYGYTF.

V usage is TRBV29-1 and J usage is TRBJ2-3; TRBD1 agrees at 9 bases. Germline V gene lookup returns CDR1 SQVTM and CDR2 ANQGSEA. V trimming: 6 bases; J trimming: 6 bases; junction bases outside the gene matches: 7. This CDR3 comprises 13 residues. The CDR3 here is CSVGTGRMDTQYF. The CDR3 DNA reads TGCAGCGTGGGGACAGGGAGGATGGATACGCAGTATTTT.

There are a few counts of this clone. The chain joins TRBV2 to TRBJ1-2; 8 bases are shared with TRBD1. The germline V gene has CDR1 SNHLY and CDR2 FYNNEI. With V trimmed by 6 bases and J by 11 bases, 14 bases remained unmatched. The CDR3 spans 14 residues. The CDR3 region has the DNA TGTGCCAGCAGGTCAATACCCGGACAGGGCACATACACCTTC. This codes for CASRSIPGQGTYTF.

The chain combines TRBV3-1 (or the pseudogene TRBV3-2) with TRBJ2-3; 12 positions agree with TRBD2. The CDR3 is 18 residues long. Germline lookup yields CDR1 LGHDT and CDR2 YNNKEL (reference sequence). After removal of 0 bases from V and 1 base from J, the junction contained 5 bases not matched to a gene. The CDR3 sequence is CASSQEGPSGGGTDTQYF. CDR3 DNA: TGTGCCAGCAGCCAAGAAGGTCCTAGCGGGGGGGGCACAGATACGCAGTATTTT.

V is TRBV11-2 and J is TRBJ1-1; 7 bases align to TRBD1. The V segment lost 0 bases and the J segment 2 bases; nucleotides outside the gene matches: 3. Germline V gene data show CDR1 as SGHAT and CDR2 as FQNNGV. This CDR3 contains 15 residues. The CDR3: CASSLDGDSNTEAFF. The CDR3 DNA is TGTGCCAGCAGCTTAGATGGGGACAGCAACACTGAAGCTTTCTTT.

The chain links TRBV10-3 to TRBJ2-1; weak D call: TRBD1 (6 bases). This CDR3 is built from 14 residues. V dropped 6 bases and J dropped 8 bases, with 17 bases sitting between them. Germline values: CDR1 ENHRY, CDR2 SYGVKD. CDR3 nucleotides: TGTGCCATCAGAGGGACAAGCTCTTCGGATGAGCAGTTCTTC. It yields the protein CAIRGTSSSDEQFF.

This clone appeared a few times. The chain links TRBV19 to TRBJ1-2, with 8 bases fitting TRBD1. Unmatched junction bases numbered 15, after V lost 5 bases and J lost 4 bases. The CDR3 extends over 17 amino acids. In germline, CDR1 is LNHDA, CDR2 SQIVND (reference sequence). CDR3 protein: CASSPPPRQGRGYGYTF. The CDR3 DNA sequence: TGTGCCAGTAGTCCACCCCCGCGACAGGGGAGGGGCTATGGCTACACCTTC.

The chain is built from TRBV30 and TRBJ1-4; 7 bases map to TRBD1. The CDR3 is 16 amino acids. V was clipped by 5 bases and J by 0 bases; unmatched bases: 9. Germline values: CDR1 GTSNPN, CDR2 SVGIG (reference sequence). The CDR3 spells CAWGPGTVSTNEKLFF. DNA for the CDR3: TGTGCCTGGGGCCCCGGGACAGTATCAACTAATGAAAAACTGTTTTTT.